This TCR beta chain appears in the sequencing data of a study of T-cell memory formation after mild COVID-19. This clonotype was counted a few times. Its cognate antigen is unknown. TCRdb processed the 5' RACE reads anew with MiXCR; each CDR3 protein has one entry. The profile covers roughly 610,000 distinct CDR3 sequences, with 17% appearing a single time and approximately 8.1% taken by the ten largest. Study conclusions and caveats: Proof of SARS-CoV-2 specificity was absent for the second-wave clones that crested on day 37. CD4+ clones that contracted lay mainly in CM and EM; CD8+ ones lay in EMRA. Pre-infection memory contained some responding clones, which suggested that cross-reactive memory had joined.

The receptor was derived from an adult woman who had mild COVID-19 (a few samples of this study predate the infection). Cell type and time point are not known. Specimen: PBMCs or a T cell subset sorted from them (not recorded which).

The chain's CDR3 is CASSFQQGTDEQYF. The DNA of the CDR3 is TGTGCCAGCAGTTTTCAGCAGGGTACCGACGAGCAGTACTTC. The chain carries TRBV12-3 or TRBV12-4 and TRBJ2-7, with D perhaps matching TRBD1 (5 bases). Trimming removed 3 bases at V and 5 bases at J, with 14 bases between. There are 14 residues in the CDR3.